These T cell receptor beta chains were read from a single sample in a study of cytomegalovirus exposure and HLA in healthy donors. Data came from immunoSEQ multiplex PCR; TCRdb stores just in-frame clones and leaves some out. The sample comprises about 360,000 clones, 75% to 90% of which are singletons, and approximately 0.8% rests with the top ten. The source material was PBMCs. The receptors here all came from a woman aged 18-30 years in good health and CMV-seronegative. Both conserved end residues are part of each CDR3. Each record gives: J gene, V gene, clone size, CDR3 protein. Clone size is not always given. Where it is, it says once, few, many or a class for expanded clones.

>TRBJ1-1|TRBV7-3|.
CASSFGGPEAFF
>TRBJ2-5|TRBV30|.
CAWSVAGGPREETQYF
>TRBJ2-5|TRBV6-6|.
CASRLAGGGETQYF
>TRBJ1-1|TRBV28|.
CASTRSGGSSEAFF
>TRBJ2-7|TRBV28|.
CASILGGQGEQYF
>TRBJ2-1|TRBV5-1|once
CASSPIAGPPPEQFF
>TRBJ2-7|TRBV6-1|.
CASGQDYEQYF
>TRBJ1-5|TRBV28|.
CASSPAGVGQPQHF
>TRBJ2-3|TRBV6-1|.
CASSDLDTQYF
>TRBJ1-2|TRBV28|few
CASSPLNGGSYGYTF
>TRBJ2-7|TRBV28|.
CASSLSRGSYEQYF
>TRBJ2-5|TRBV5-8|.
CASSPRQGFVQETQYF
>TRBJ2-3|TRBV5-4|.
CASSSTGTDTQYF
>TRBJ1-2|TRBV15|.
CATSRDHGRGGDGYTF
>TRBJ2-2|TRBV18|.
CASSNLDRTTGELFF
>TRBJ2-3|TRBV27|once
CASRTGLAVTDTQYF
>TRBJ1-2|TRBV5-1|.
CASSPGDREDYGYTF
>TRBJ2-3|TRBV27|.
CASGSSGSRTDTQYF
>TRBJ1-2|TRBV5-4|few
CASSTGQGASYGYTF
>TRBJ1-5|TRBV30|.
CAWKGLSNQPQHF
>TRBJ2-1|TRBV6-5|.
CASRPGLGGEQFF
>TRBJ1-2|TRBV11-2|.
CASSLRTGGNYGYTF
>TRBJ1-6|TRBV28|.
CASSLLPPPLHF
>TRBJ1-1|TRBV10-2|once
CASSEGLGTEAFF
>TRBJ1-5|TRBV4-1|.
CASSQPGTGGHQPQHF
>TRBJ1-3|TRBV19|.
CATTPGQGEDTIYF
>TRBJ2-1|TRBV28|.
CASSPLGTGGRGQFF
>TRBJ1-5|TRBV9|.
CASSSPTRQGAESSNQPQHF
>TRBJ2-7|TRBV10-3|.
CAISESQFSLGYEQYF
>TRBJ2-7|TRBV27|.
CASSSAGPLYEQYF
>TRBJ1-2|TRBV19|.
CASRIRGAQDGYTF
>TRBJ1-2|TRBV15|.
CATSRVGGMGYGYTF
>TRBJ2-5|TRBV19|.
CASRPAGGRETQYF
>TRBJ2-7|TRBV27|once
CASGSDSFIPEQYF
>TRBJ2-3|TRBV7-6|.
CASSFERDFTDTQYF
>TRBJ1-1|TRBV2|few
CASSAVAASTEAFF
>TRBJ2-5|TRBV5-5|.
CASSKGGSQETQYF
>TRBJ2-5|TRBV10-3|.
CAISASFQETQYF
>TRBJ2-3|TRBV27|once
CASSLLLAGGLDTQYF
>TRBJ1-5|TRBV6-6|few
CASTLGPGGNQPQHF
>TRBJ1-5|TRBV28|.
CASKEVGRNQPQHF
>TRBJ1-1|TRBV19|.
CASSNMRQENTEAFF
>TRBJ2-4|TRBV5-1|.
CASSPPPFGGRETSKNIQYF
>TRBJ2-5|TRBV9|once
CASSEDRGIIETQYF
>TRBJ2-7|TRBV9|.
CASSPSGRLATSYEQYF
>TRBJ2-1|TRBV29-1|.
CSVTGQGVYNEQFF
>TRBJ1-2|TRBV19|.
CASSDAGRWNGYTF
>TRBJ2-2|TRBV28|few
CASSPGDTGELFF
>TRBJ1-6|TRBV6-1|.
CASTVQGAGSPLHF
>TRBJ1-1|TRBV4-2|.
CASSQNTGETEAFF
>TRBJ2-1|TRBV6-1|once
CASSGQAGGSSYNEQFF
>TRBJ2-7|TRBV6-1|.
CASSEPTGAPYEQYF
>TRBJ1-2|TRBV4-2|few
CASSQGRDGYTF
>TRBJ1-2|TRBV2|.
CGGGLLDYGYTF
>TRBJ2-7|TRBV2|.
CASLDLLSEQYF
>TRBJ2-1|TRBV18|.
CASSRDRGTYNEQFF
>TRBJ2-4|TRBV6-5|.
CASGGTEGIQYF